The entry that follows covers one T cell receptor (beta chain) sequence. Its target is not known. These data originate in a study of OX40 agonist ivuxolimab in advanced cancers. On the study more broadly: Three patients responded partially, comprising one with hepatocellular carcinoma and two with cutaneous melanoma. General study findings and limits: In the expanded peripheral T cells, antigen specificity was never determined.

This CDR3 comprises 13 residues. Germline V lookup: CDR1 SGHTA, CDR2 FQGTGA. The V gene lost 0 bases and the J gene lost 10 bases, with 10 bases spanning the gap. The protocol was immunoSEQ multiplex PCR, while the TCRdb copy is restricted to in-frame clones and leaves out a portion. The sample shows roughly 77,000 clones, roughly 80% of them seen only once. This chain links TRBV7-3 with TRBJ2-1; D uncertain. The source is an adult with an advanced solid tumor such as melanoma, head and neck, liver or kidney cancer. This specimen was CD4+ or CD8+ T cells sorted from blood, taken in a trial of the OX40 agonist ivuxolimab. The CDR3 region has the DNA TGTGCCAGCAGCTTAACAGGTTCCCGCGAGCAGTTCTTC. This translates into CASSLTGSREQFF.